Listed here is a single T cell receptor beta chain. In the authors' workflow: Estimation of nucleated cell counts relied on the amplification of reference gene primers. TCRdb's table, derived via immunoSEQ multiplex PCR, lists solely in-frame clones and lacks some. V and J calls and clone size are those listed in that table; D and trimming were worked out from the DNA. The data show roughly 210,000 clones, with around 84% seen just once and roughly a tenth held by the top ten. It was during active infection that Seattle patients were enrolled and then longitudinally followed. The sample originates from a study of blood T cell repertoires in COVID-19. Looking at the study overall: T cells, B-cell-depleted T cells, or PBMCs supplied cDNA or gDNA.

V was cut by 1 base and J by 10 bases, with 19 bases left in between. The CDR3 length is 15 residues. Germline V gene lookup returns CDR1 LGHNA and CDR2 YNFKEQ. The chain links TRBV4-2 to TRBJ2-5, with a tentative D call TRBD1 (7 bases). What was sequenced was peripheral blood. The receptor comes from a woman of 80 years or more with COVID-19, enrolled during active disease. The CDR3 nucleotides are TGTGCCAGCAGCCAAGTCCCGCAGGGGGGAGATAGCCAGTACTTC. The encoded protein is CASSQVPQGGDSQYF.